The 25 T cell receptor beta chains below all came from one sample that was sequenced in a study of OX40 agonist ivuxolimab in advanced cancers. Sequenced by immunoSEQ multiplex PCR; TCRdb stores in-frame clones only, minus some. The data show fewer than 85,000 clones, 70% to 90% seen once. The material sequenced was CD4+ or CD8+ T cells sorted from blood, taken in a trial of the OX40 agonist ivuxolimab. The receptor set was obtained from an adult with an advanced solid tumor such as melanoma, head and neck, liver or kidney cancer.

The chain joins TRBV7-3 to TRBJ2-7; 9 bases are a match to TRBD2. Trimming took 3 bases from V and 6 from J; bases not matched to a gene: 6. The CDR3 is made up of 14 amino acids. Germline V gives CDR1 SGHTA, CDR2 FQGTGA. The CDR3 spells CASSLAGGPSEQYF. CDR3 in DNA: TGTGCCAGCAGCTTGGCGGGAGGGCCGAGCGAGCAGTACTTC. The full variable domain, rest sourced from reference TRBV7-3 and TRBJ2-7, is GAGVSQTPSNKVTEKGKYVELRCDPISGHTALYWYRQSLGQGPEFLIYFQGTGAADDSGLPNDRFFAVRPEGSVSTLKIQRTERGDSAVYLCASSLAGGPSEQYFGPGTRLTVT.

The chain employs TRBV5-6 and TRBJ1-1; D remains unclear. Germline assignment: CDR1 SGHDT and CDR2 YYEEEE. CDR3 length: 14 amino acids. Trimming left V 2 bases short and J 2 bases short, with 10 bases between. The CDR3 region has the DNA TGTGCCAGCAGCTTTGCGGGGAGAAACACTGAAGCTTTCTTT. As protein: CASSFAGRNTEAFF.

This chain connects TRBV10-1 to TRBJ1-5; a possible D gene is TRBD1 (5 bases). CDR1 and CDR2 from the germline V gene are WNHNN and SYGVQD (reference sequence). V was shortened by 6 bases and J by 7 bases, with 13 bases between the two germline ends. CDR3 length: 13 amino acids. CDR3 bases: TGCGCCAGCAGACTGCAGGGTTTGCAGCCCCAGCATTTT. Protein sequence: CASRLQGLQPQHF.

V gene TRBV18 combines with J gene TRBJ1-1; 9 bases line up with TRBD1. Germline CDR1 reads KGHSH; CDR2 reads LQKENI. The CDR3 extends over 15 amino acids. Trimming removed 1 base from V and 3 bases from J; junction bases left unmatched: 3. CDR3 coding DNA: TGTGCCAGCTCACCACAAAGACAGGGGGACACTGAAGCTTTCTTT. Amino acids: CASSPQRQGDTEAFF.

This sequence joins TRBV5-8 and TRBJ1-5; tentatively, D is TRBD1 (6 bases). This CDR3 has 16 amino acids. Trimming pared 0 bases from V and 3 bases from J, leaving 13 bases between. CDR1 is SGHTS, CDR2 YDEGEE, per germline. CDR3 amino acids: CASSLGTASFNQPQHF. The CDR3 bases are TGTGCCAGCAGCTTGGGGACAGCCAGTTTCAATCAGCCCCAGCATTTT. The complete variable domain, with remaining parts taken from reference TRBV5-8 and TRBJ1-5, reads EAGVTQSPTHLIKTRGQQATLRCSPISGHTSVYWYQQALGLGLQFLLWYDEGEERNRGNFPPRFSGRQFPNYSSELNVNALELEDSALYLCASSLGTASFNQPQHFGDGTRLSIL.

The chain recombines TRBV30 with TRBJ1-1, with D uncertain. The CDR3 extends over 15 amino acids. V lost 2 bases, J lost 1 base, and 14 bases lay in between. Germline CDR1 and CDR2: GTSNPN and SVGIG (reference sequence). CDR3: CAWSKYIRENTEAFF. As DNA, the CDR3 is TGTGCCTGGAGTAAGTATATTAGGGAGAACACTGAAGCTTTCTTT.

J is TRBJ2-3 and V is TRBV6-5, with 13 bases that match TRBD2. Germline lookup yields CDR1 MNHEY and CDR2 SVGAGI. The CDR3 runs 15 residues. V trimming: 6 bases; J trimming: 7 bases; junction bases outside the gene matches: 7. The CDR3 spells CASSITSGGAYTQYF. In DNA form, the CDR3 reads TGTGCCAGCAGCATTACTAGCGGGGGGGCATATACGCAGTATTTT.

This clone was found a few times. The chain uses TRBV19 and TRBJ1-6; D perhaps matches TRBD1 (5 bases). V lost 0 bases, J lost 5 bases, and 11 bases lay in between. Per the germline V gene, CDR1 is LNHDA and CDR2 is SQIVND (reference sequence). The CDR3 consists of 16 residues. CDR3 loop: CASSIDGRGHNSPLHF. The CDR3 DNA is TGTGCCAGTAGTATAGATGGAAGGGGACATAATTCACCCCTCCACTTT.

The chain has TRBV19 and TRBJ2-6; possibly TRBD1 for D (6 bases). In germline, CDR1 is LNHDA, CDR2 SQIVND (reference sequence). This CDR3 is 16 amino acids long. V dropped 7 bases and J dropped 0 bases, with 13 bases sitting between them. CDR3 protein: CASKGHGNSGANVLTF. CDR3 nucleotides: TGTGCCAGTAAGGGACATGGTAACTCTGGGGCCAACGTCCTGACTTTC.

The chain combines TRBV4-2 with TRBJ1-5; 8 bases are shared with TRBD1. J gave up 0 bases and V 2 bases, and 18 bases lay outside the gene matches. Germline CDR1 reads LGHNA; CDR2 reads YNFKEQ. This CDR3 is 21 amino acids long. The CDR3 region is CASSQIVFPPPDRGSNQPQHF. CDR3 in DNA: TGTGCCAGCAGCCAAATAGTGTTCCCCCCGCCTGACAGGGGTAGCAATCAGCCCCAGCATTTT.

J is TRBJ2-7 and V is TRBV5-4, with 7 nucleotides matching TRBD1. The J segment lost 2 bases and the V segment lost 4 bases, leaving 9 bases of the junction unmatched. In germline, CDR1 is SGHNT, CDR2 YYREEE (reference sequence). The CDR3 runs 15 residues. The CDR3 DNA sequence: TGTGCCAGCAGCCCCGAGACAGGGCGCGCCTACGAGCAGTACTTC. This sequence encodes CASSPETGRAYEQYF.

The chain employs TRBV5-8 and TRBJ2-3, with 7 bases lining up with TRBD1. Germline V gene sequence: CDR1 SGHTS, CDR2 YDEGEE. There are 14 residues in the CDR3. Germline trimming cut 4 bases from V and 2 bases from J; bases unmatched to any gene: 4. The CDR3 coding sequence is TGTGCCAGCAGCGCAGGGGGTTACACAGATACGCAGTATTTT. Translated: CASSAGGYTDTQYF.

A remark on this clone: One junction end disagrees with the germline gene, perhaps due to a read error. This rearrangement joins TRBV7-8 to TRBJ1-2, with a possible D match to TRBD1 (6 bases). The CDR3 covers 15 residues. Germline V CDR1 and CDR2: SGHVS, FQNEAQ. CDR3 protein: CASSLGSGTNRDTHF. The CDR3 nucleotides read TGTGCCAGCAGCTTAGGAAGTGGGACTAACCGGGACACCCACTTC.

V is TRBV7-3 and J is TRBJ2-3; D gene ambiguous. The CDR3 totals 16 residues. Trimming took 0 bases from V and 0 from J, leaving 10 bases between them. Germline assignment: CDR1 SGHTA and CDR2 FQGTGA. This CDR3 is CASSLTASISTDTQYF. In nucleotides, the CDR3 is TGTGCCAGCAGCTTAACTGCGTCTATTAGCACAGATACGCAGTATTTT.

This chain links TRBV30 with TRBJ1-1; no clear D. Germline V CDR1 and CDR2: GTSNPN, SVGIG (reference sequence). The CDR3 is 13 residues long. Deletions cut 0 bases from V and 4 bases from J, with 9 bases between. CDR3 loop: CAWSVQLGTEAFF. The CDR3 DNA reads as TGTGCCTGGAGTGTACAGCTGGGCACTGAAGCTTTCTTT.

With regard to this clone: This CDR3 is also generated by other DNA sequences in the sample. The chain employs TRBV5-1 and TRBJ2-5, with 8 bases lining up with TRBD1. J was trimmed by 4 bases and V by 5 bases; bases with no gene match: 7. Germline V gives CDR1 SGHRS, CDR2 YFSETQ. The CDR3 contains 14 residues. CDR3 in amino acids: CASSLTGGRETQYF. Written as DNA, the CDR3 is TGCGCCAGCAGTCTCACAGGGGGTAGAGAGACCCAGTACTTC.

Only one count was recorded for this clone. The J gene is TRBJ2-5, the V gene TRBV2, with TRBD2 identical over 10 bases. The CDR3 contains 14 residues. V dropped 9 bases and J dropped 3; count of bases not matched to a gene: 7. CDR1 and CDR2 from the germline V gene are SNHLY and FYNNEI. DNA of the CDR3: TGTGCCAGTGAGCGGGGGGGAAATAAAGAGACCCAGTACTTC. Translation: CASERGGNKETQYF.

The CDR3 loop is CASSSFQVSYGYTF. CDR3 coding DNA: TGTGCCAGCAGTTCATTCCAGGTCTCCTATGGCTACACCTTC. The J gene is TRBJ1-2, the V gene TRBV28; D uncertain. Trimming stripped 4 bases from V and 4 bases from J, with 13 bases between. Germline V gene data show CDR1 as MDHEN and CDR2 as SYDVKM. The CDR3 extends over 14 amino acids.

This chain links TRBV27 with TRBJ1-1; TRBD1 matches 7 bases. The germline gives CDR1 MNHEY, CDR2 SMNVEV (reference sequence). The CDR3 loop spans 14 amino acids. Trimming at V came to 7 bases and at J to 2 bases, leaving 7 bases not matched to a gene. This CDR3 is CASTTGTANTEAFF. The CDR3 DNA reads as TGTGCCAGCACTACGGGGACAGCAAACACTGAAGCTTTCTTT.

About this clone: The sample has other DNA sequences that encode this CDR3 too. This sequence joins TRBV6-1 and TRBJ1-5; no clear D gene. The germline V and J ends were trimmed by 3 bases and 6 bases, with 6 bases remaining between them. Germline V gene sequence: CDR1 MNHNS, CDR2 SASEGT. The CDR3 has 12 amino acids. This CDR3 is CASSDGGQPQHF. The CDR3, as DNA: TGTGCCAGCAGTGATGGCGGTCAGCCCCAGCATTTT.

The J gene is TRBJ1-1, the V gene TRBV19; no clear D. V shed 4 bases and J shed 4 bases, with 13 bases lying between them. The germline V gene encodes CDR1 LNHDA and CDR2 SQIVND (reference sequence). The CDR3 spans 14 residues. The CDR3 loop reads CASSTRTGGTEAFF. In DNA form, the CDR3 reads TGTGCCAGTAGTACCAGGACGGGAGGCACTGAAGCTTTCTTT.

The chain carries TRBV6-5 and TRBJ2-5, with a tentative D call TRBD1 (5 bases). Germline V lookup: CDR1 MNHEY, CDR2 SVGAGI. V lost 0 bases to trimming and J lost 5 bases, with 13 bases between them. The CDR3 sequence is 15 residues long. The CDR3 sequence is CASSYSSGNGETQYF. The CDR3 coding sequence is TGTGCCAGCAGTTACTCTTCAGGGAATGGGGAGACCCAGTACTTC.

J is TRBJ2-7 and V is TRBV6-5, with D perhaps TRBD1 (5 bases). The germline V gene encodes CDR1 MNHEY and CDR2 SVGAGI. V dropped 4 bases and J dropped 2 bases, with 12 bases sitting between them. The CDR3 is made up of 14 amino acids. CDR3 sequence reads: CASSSSGHPYEQYF. The CDR3 DNA reads TGTGCCAGCAGTTCTTCCGGACATCCCTACGAGCAGTACTTC.

The J gene is TRBJ2-5, the V gene TRBV5-1, with 7 bases fitting TRBD2. This CDR3 is 14 amino acids long. V trimming: 5 bases; J trimming: 0 bases; junction bases outside the gene matches: 4. Germline V gives CDR1 SGHRS, CDR2 YFSETQ. As DNA, the CDR3 is TGCGCCAGCAGAGGGACTATCAACCAAGAGACCCAGTACTTC. The encoded protein is CASRGTINQETQYF.

This sequence joins TRBV30 and TRBJ1-6; D might be TRBD1 (5 bases). Deletions cut 1 base from V and 0 bases from J, with 10 bases between. CDR1 is GTSNPN, CDR2 SVGIG, per germline (reference sequence). The CDR3 totals 16 residues. This CDR3 is CAWSAGRSSYNSPLHF. CDR3 bases: TGTGCCTGGAGTGCGGGACGGAGCTCCTATAATTCACCCCTCCACTTT.